These T cell receptor beta chains were read from a single sample in a study of T-cell reconstitution after alpha-beta-depleted transplantation in children. Using its own MiXCR run on the PCR reads, TCRdb lists one record per CDR3 protein. The sample lists hundreds of thousands of distinct CDR3 sequences, roughly 13% occurring once. Here the sequenced sample was PBMCs, mostly from graft donor cells, taken 360 days after TCRalphabeta/CD19-depleted stem cell transplant. These receptors all come from a male patient younger than 18 who had a stem cell transplant for acute myeloid leukemia, so the T cells may come from the graft donor. Each CDR3 is given with its conserved first and last residue. D genes are given only for firm matches. Clone sizes are given selectively: once, few, many, or a class where the clone is expanded.

V: TRBV24-1; D: -; size: -; J: TRBJ1-4; CDR3: CATSDSQRKLFF; DNA: TGTGCCACCAGTGACTCCCAACGAAAACTGTTTTTT
V: TRBV4-3; D: -; size: many; J: TRBJ2-1; CDR3: CASSSHGWGTGNNEQFF; DNA: TGCGCCAGCAGCTCTCATGGATGGGGGACTGGGAACAATGAGCAGTTCTTC
V: TRBV11-2; D: TRBD2; size: -; J: TRBJ2-7; CDR3: CASSLGVGTSGSRSYEQYF; DNA: TGTGCCAGCAGCTTAGGAGTTGGGACTAGCGGGAGTAGGTCCTACGAGCAGTACTTC
V: TRBV12-3/TRBV12-4; D: TRBD2; size: few; J: TRBJ2-7; CDR3: CASSPGGGAGAISEQYF; DNA: TGTGCCAGCAGTCCAGGAGGCGGGGCGGGAGCAATAAGCGAGCAGTACTTC
V: TRBV7-9; D: TRBD2; size: -; J: TRBJ2-3; CDR3: CASSLVGLAPSTDTQYF; DNA: TGTGCCAGCAGCTTAGTGGGACTAGCGCCGAGCACAGATACGCAGTATTTT
V: TRBV5-1; D: TRBD2; size: many; J: TRBJ2-2; CDR3: CASSSTRTSGKVPGELFF; DNA: TGCGCCAGCAGTTCAACGAGGACTAGCGGGAAAGTACCCGGGGAGCTGTTTTTT
V: TRBV4-3; D: -; size: few; J: TRBJ2-1; CDR3: CASSQEVSAGYNEQFF; DNA: TGCGCCAGCAGCCAAGAAGTTTCCGCGGGATACAATGAGCAGTTCTTC
V: TRBV7-9; D: TRBD2; size: many; J: TRBJ2-5; CDR3: CASSLRTSGMETQYF; DNA: TGTGCCAGCAGCTTACGGACTAGCGGGATGGAGACCCAGTACTTC
V: TRBV15; D: -; size: -; J: TRBJ1-2; CDR3: CATSREKVPNYGYTF; DNA: TGTGCCACCAGCAGAGAAAAAGTTCCGAACTATGGCTACACCTTC
V: TRBV12-3/TRBV12-4; D: -; size: many; J: TRBJ2-1; CDR3: CASSWVRNNEQFF; DNA: TGTGCCAGCAGCTGGGTGCGGAACAATGAGCAGTTCTTC
V: TRBV29-1; D: -; size: many; J: TRBJ1-1; CDR3: CSVARDSAGVKATEAFF; DNA: TGCAGCGTTGCTCGGGACTCGGCCGGGGTGAAGGCGACTGAAGCTTTCTTT
V: TRBV7-2; D: TRBD1; size: few; J: TRBJ2-7; CDR3: CASSPATGQGLKQYF; DNA: TGTGCCAGCAGCCCAGCGACGGGACAGGGCCTGAAGCAGTACTTC
V: TRBV24-1; D: TRBD1; size: -; J: TRBJ1-2; CDR3: CATWGDSYGYTF; DNA: TGTGCCACTTGGGGGGACAGCTATGGCTACACCTTC
V: TRBV20-1; D: -; size: many; J: TRBJ2-7; CDR3: CSASGVSYEQYF; DNA: TGCAGTGCTAGTGGGGTGTCCTACGAGCAGTACTTC
V: TRBV20-1; D: -; size: -; J: TRBJ1-4; CDR3: CSARVGGSEKLFF; DNA: TGCAGTGCTAGAGTGGGGGGTTCTGAAAAACTGTTTTTT
V: TRBV20-1; D: TRBD1; size: -; J: TRBJ2-7; CDR3: CSARAPGTDPYEQYF; DNA: TGCAGTGCTAGAGCGCCAGGGACAGATCCCTACGAGCAGTACTTC
V: TRBV6-1; D: -; size: many; J: TRBJ1-2; CDR3: CASRKRWDNYGYTF; DNA: TGTGCCAGCAGGAAGAGATGGGACAACTATGGCTACACCTTC
V: TRBV7-9; D: -; size: few; J: TRBJ2-1; CDR3: CASSLEGSRRQSSYNEQFF; DNA: TGTGCCAGCAGCTTAGAGGGGTCGCGGCGGCAAAGCTCCTACAATGAGCAGTTCTTC
V: TRBV28; D: -; size: few; J: TRBJ2-2; CDR3: CASSLIVLAVDSTGELFF; DNA: TGTGCCAGCAGTTTAATTGTGCTAGCCGTAGATTCTACCGGGGAGCTGTTTTTT
V: TRBV20-1; D: TRBD2; size: many; J: TRBJ2-1; CDR3: CSASRISGLNNEQFF; DNA: TGCAGTGCTAGTCGAATTAGCGGGCTAAACAATGAGCAGTTCTTC
V: TRBV20-1; D: -; size: few; J: TRBJ2-3; CDR3: CSASFLTTSWTQYF; DNA: TGCAGTGCTAGTTTTTTAACTACTTCTTGGACGCAGTATTTT
V: TRBV29-1; D: TRBD2; size: many; J: TRBJ2-5; CDR3: CSVGPVGGRVVETQYF; DNA: TGCAGCGTTGGACCCGTAGGCGGGAGGGTAGTTGAGACCCAGTACTTC
V: TRBV10-3; D: TRBD1; size: few; J: TRBJ2-5; CDR3: CAIRGTGGRETQYF; DNA: TGTGCCATCAGAGGGACAGGGGGCAGAGAGACCCAGTACTTC
V: TRBV12-3/TRBV12-4; D: -; size: -; J: TRBJ2-5; CDR3: CASTRGGQETHYF; DNA: TGTGCCAGCACTCGAGGGGGACAAGAGACCCATTACTTC
V: TRBV7-8; D: -; size: few; J: TRBJ2-1; CDR3: CASSLVYPVEQFF; DNA: TGTGCCAGCAGCTTAGTCTATCCGGTTGAGCAGTTCTTC
V: TRBV15; D: -; size: -; J: TRBJ2-5; CDR3: CATSRDRGRWDQETQYF; DNA: TGTGCCACCAGCAGAGATCGGGGCAGGTGGGACCAAGAGACCCAGTACTTC
V: TRBV4-2; D: -; size: -; J: TRBJ1-1; CDR3: CASSQEAAPEAFF; DNA: TGTGCCAGCAGCCAAGAGGCGGCCCCGGAAGCTTTCTTT
V: TRBV20-1; D: TRBD2; size: few; J: TRBJ2-1; CDR3: CSVRAPSGSLSSYNEQFF; DNA: TGCAGTGTCAGAGCCCCTAGCGGGAGCCTCAGCTCCTACAATGAGCAGTTCTTC
V: TRBV3-1; D: TRBD1; size: -; J: TRBJ2-5; CDR3: CASSQEGQEETQYF; DNA: TGTGCCAGCAGCCAAGAAGGACAGGAAGAGACCCAGTACTTC
V: TRBV29-1; D: -; size: few; J: TRBJ2-1; CDR3: CSVEPMWPAYNEQFF; DNA: TGCAGCGTTGAGCCAATGTGGCCCGCCTACAATGAGCAGTTCTTC
V: TRBV10-3; D: -; size: -; J: TRBJ2-7; CDR3: CATKPSGESYEQYF; DNA: TGTGCCACTAAACCATCCGGGGAGTCCTACGAGCAGTACTTC
V: TRBV11-3; D: TRBD1; size: -; J: TRBJ2-3; CDR3: CASSSRQGATDTQYF; DNA: TGTGCCAGCAGCTCCAGACAGGGAGCGACAGATACGCAGTATTTT
V: TRBV30; D: -; size: few; J: TRBJ2-3; CDR3: CAWGPKTDTQYF; DNA: TGTGCCTGGGGCCCAAAGACAGATACGCAGTATTTT
V: TRBV4-3; D: TRBD1; size: few; J: TRBJ2-7; CDR3: CASSQEGTGAYEQYF; DNA: TGCGCCAGCAGCCAAGAGGGGACAGGAGCCTACGAGCAGTACTTC
V: TRBV20-1; D: -; size: few; J: TRBJ2-7; CDR3: CSAREDFAYEQYF; DNA: TGCAGTGCTAGAGAGGACTTTGCCTACGAGCAGTACTTC
V: TRBV12-3/TRBV12-4; D: TRBD1; size: many; J: TRBJ2-1; CDR3: CASSPTGPYNEQFF; DNA: TGTGCCAGCAGTCCGACAGGGCCCTACAATGAGCAGTTCTTC
V: TRBV30; D: -; size: few; J: TRBJ1-5; CDR3: CAWSVSGAGGQPQHF; DNA: TGTGCCTGGAGTGTATCAGGGGCTGGGGGTCAGCCCCAGCATTTT
V: TRBV21-1; D: -; size: -; J: TRBJ2-7; CDR3: CASSRGRGVSRAYEQYF; DNA: TGTGCCAGCAGCAGGGGGCGAGGTGTAAGTAGGGCCTACGAGCAGTACTTC
V: TRBV19; D: TRBD1; size: -; J: TRBJ2-1; CDR3: CARKDREWHNEQFF; DNA: TGTGCCAGAAAGGACAGGGAGTGGCACAATGAGCAGTTCTTC
V: TRBV20-1; D: TRBD1; size: few; J: TRBJ1-5; CDR3: CSARASLRGRDQPQHF; DNA: TGCAGTGCTAGGGCCTCCCTCAGGGGGCGAGATCAGCCCCAGCATTTT
V: TRBV29-1; D: TRBD1; size: many; J: TRBJ1-2; CDR3: CSVGTGGYGYTF; DNA: TGCAGCGTTGGGACAGGGGGCTATGGCTACACCTTC
V: TRBV7-2; D: TRBD2; size: -; J: TRBJ2-3; CDR3: CASSFSPTSGSTDTQYF; DNA: TGTGCCAGCAGTTTTAGTCCGACTAGCGGAAGCACAGATACGCAGTATTTT
V: TRBV2; D: TRBD2; size: -; J: TRBJ2-2; CDR3: CASSRTGFGLAGITGELFF; DNA: TGTGCCAGCAGCCGAACAGGTTTCGGACTAGCGGGAATCACCGGGGAGCTGTTTTTT
V: TRBV5-1; D: TRBD2; size: many; J: TRBJ2-4; CDR3: CASSRLLAGAPQNIQYF; DNA: TGCGCCAGCAGCCGCTTGCTAGCGGGAGCACCCCAAAACATTCAGTACTTC
V: TRBV20-1; D: -; size: -; J: TRBJ2-5; CDR3: CSASLWTQYF; DNA: TGCAGTGCCTCCCTATGGACCCAGTACTTC